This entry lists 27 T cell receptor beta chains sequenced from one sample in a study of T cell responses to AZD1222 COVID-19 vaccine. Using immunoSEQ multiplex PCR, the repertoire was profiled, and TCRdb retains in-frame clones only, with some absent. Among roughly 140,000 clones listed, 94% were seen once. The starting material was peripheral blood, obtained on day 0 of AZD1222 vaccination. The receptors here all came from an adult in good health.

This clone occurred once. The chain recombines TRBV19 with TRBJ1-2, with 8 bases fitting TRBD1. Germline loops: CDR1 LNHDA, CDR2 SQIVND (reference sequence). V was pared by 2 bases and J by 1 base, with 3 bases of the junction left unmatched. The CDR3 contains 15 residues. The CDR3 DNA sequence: TGTGCCAGTAGTATACAGGGGGCCGGTAACTATGGCTACACCTTC. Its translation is CASSIQGAGNYGYTF.

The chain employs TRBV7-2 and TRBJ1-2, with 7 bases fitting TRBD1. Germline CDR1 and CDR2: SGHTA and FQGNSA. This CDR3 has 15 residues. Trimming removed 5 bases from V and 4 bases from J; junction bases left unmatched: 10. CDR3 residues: CASSKPGQAVYGYTF. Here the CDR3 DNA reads TGTGCCAGCAGCAAACCCGGACAGGCCGTCTATGGCTACACCTTC.

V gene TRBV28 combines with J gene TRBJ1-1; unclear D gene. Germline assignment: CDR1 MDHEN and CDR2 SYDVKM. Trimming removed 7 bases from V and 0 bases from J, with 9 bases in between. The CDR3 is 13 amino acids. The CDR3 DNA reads TGTGCCAGCAATGCGGGGATGAACACTGAAGCTTTCTTT. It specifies CASNAGMNTEAFF.

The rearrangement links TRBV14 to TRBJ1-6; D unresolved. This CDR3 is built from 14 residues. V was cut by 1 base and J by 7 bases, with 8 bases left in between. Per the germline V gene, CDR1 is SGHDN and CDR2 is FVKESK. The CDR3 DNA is TGTGCCAGCAGCCAAGTCGGCGGGAATTCACCCCTCCACTTT. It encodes CASSQVGGNSPLHF. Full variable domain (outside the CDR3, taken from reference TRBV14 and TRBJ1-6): EAGVTQFPSHSVIEKGQTVTLRCDPISGHDNLYWYRRVMGKEIKFLLHFVKESKQDESGMPNNRFLAERTGGTYSTLKVQPAELEDSGVYFCASSQVGGNSPLHFGNGTRLTVT.

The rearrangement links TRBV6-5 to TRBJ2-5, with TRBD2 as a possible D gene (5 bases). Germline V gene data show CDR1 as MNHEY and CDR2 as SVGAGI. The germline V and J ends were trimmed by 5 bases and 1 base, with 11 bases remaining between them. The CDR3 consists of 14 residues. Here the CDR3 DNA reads TGTGCCAGCAGTCCTAGCCGGCGCCAAGAGACCCAGTACTTC. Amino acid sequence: CASSPSRRQETQYF.

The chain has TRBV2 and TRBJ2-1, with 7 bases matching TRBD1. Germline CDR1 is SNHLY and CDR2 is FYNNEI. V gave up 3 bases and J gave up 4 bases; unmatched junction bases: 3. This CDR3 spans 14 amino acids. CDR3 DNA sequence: TGTGCCAGCAGTGACCCGACAGGGTACAATGAGCAGTTCTTC. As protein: CASSDPTGYNEQFF.

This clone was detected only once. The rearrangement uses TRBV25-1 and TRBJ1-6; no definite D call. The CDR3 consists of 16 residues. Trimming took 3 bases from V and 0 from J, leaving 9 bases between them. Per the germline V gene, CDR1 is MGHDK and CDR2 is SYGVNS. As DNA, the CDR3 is TGTGCCAGCAGTGATCCCGTGAGCTCCTATAATTCACCCCTCCACTTT. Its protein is CASSDPVSSYNSPLHF.

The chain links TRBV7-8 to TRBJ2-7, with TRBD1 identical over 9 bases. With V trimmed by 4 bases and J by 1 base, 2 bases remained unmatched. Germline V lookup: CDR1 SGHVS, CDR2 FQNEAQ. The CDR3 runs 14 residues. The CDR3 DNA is TGTGCCAGCAGCTATGGGACAGGGTCCTACGAGCAGTACGTC. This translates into CASSYGTGSYEQYV.

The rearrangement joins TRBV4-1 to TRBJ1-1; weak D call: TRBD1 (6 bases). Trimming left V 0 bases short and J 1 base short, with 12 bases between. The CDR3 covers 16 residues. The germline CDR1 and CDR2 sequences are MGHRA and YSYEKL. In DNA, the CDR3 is TGCGCCAGCAGCCAAGATCCGGGACAAACGAACACTGAAGCTTTCTTT. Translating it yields CASSQDPGQTNTEAFF.

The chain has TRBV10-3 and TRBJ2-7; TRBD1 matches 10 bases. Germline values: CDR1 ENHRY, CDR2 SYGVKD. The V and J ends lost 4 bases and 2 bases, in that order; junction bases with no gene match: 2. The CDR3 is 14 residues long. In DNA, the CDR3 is TGTGCCATCAGTGCCGGACAGGGGGCCTACGAGCAGTACGTC. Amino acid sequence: CAISAGQGAYEQYV.

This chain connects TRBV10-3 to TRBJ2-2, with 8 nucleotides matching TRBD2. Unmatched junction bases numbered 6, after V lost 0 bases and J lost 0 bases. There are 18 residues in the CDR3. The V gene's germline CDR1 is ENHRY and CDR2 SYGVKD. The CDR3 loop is CAISESKLAEANTGELFF. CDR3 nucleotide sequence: TGTGCCATCAGTGAGTCGAAACTAGCGGAGGCGAACACCGGGGAGCTGTTTTTT.

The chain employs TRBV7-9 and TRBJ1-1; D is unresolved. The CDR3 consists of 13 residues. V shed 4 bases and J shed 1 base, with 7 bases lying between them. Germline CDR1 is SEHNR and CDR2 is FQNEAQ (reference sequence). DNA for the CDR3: TGTGCCAGCAGCTCAAACCCGAACACTGAAGCTTTCTTT. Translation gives CASSSNPNTEAFF.

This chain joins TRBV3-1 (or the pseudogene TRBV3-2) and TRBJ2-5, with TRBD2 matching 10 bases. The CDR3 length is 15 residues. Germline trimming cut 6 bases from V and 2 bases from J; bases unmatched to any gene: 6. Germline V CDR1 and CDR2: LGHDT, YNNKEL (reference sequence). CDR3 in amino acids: CASSPRLAGQETQYF. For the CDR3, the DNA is TGTGCCAGCAGTCCCAGACTAGCGGGTCAAGAGACCCAGTACTTC.

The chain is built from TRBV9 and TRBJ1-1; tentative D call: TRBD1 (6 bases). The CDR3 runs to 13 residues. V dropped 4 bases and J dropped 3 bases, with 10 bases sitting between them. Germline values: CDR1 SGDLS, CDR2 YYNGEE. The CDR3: CASSFTGHTEAFF. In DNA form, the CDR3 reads TGTGCCAGCAGCTTCACAGGGCACACTGAAGCTTTCTTT.

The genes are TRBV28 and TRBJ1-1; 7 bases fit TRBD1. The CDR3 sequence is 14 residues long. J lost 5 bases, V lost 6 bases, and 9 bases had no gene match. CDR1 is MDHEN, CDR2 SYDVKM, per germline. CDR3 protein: CASRRQGLRTEAFF. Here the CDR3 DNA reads TGTGCCAGCAGAAGACAGGGCCTGAGAACTGAAGCTTTCTTT.

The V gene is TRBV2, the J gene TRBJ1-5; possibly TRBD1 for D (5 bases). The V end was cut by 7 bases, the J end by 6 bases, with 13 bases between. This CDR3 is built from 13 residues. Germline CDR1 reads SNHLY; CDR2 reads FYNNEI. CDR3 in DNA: TGTGCCAGCACGTTGGGGGAAGGTCAGCCCCAGCATTTT. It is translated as CASTLGEGQPQHF.

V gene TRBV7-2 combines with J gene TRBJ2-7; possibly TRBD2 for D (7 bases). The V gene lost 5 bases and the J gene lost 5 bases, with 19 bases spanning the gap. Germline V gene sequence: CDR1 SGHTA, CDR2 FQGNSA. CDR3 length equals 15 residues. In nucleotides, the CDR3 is TGTGCCAGCAGCAGCCGAGGGGAGGGGGGGAACGAGCAGTACGTC. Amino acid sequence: CASSSRGEGGNEQYV.

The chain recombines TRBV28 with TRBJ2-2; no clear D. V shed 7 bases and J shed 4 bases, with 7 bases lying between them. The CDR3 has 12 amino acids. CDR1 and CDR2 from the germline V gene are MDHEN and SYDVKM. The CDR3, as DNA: TGTGCCAGCACCCCCCGCACCGGGGAGCTGTTTTTT. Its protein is CASTPRTGELFF. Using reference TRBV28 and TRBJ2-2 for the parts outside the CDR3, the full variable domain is DVKVTQSSRYLVKRTGEKVFLECVQDMDHENMFWYRQDPGLGLRLIYFSYDVKMKEKGDIPEGYSVSREKKERFSLILESASTNQTSMYLCASTPRTGELFFGEGSRLTVL.

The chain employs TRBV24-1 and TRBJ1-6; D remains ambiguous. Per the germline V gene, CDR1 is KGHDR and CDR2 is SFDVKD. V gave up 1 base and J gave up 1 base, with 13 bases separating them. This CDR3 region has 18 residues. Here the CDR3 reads CATSDLLGYRSYNSPLHF. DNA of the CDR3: TGTGCCACCAGTGATTTATTAGGCTATCGGTCCTATAATTCACCCCTCCACTTT.

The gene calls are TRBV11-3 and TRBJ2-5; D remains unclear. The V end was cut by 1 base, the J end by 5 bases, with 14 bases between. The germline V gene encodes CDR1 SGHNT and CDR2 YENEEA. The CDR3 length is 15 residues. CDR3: CASSLGTRTTETQYF. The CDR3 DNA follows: TGTGCCAGCAGCTTAGGGACCAGAACTACCGAGACCCAGTACTTC.

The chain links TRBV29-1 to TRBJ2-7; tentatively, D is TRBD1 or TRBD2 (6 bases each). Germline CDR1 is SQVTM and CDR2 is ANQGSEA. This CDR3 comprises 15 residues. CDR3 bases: TGCAGTTACTGCCGGCGGGACACCCACTCCTACGAGCAGTACGTC. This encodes CSYCRRDTHSYEQYV.

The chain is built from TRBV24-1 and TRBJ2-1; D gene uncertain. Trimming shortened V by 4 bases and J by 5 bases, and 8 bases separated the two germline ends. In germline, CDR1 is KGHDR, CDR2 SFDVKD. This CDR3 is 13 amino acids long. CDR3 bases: TGTGCCACCAGTGAGACTTATAACAATGAGCAGTTCTTC. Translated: CATSETYNNEQFF.

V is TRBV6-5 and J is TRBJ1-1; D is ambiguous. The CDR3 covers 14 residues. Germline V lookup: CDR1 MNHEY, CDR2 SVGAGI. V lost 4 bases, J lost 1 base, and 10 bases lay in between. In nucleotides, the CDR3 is TGTGCCAGCAGTTGGAGGGAGGGGAACACTGAAGCTTTCTTT. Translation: CASSWREGNTEAFF.

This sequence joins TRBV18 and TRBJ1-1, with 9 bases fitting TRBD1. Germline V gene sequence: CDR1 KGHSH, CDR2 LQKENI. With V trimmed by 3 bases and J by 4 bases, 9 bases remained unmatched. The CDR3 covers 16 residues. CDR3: CASSPGQGRLSTEAFF. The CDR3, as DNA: TGTGCCAGCTCACCGGGACAGGGAAGGTTGAGCACTGAAGCTTTCTTT. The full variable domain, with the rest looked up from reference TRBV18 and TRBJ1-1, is NAGVMQNPRHLVRRRGQEARLRCSPMKGHSHVYWYRQLPEEGLKFMVYLQKENIIDESGMPKERFSAEFPKEGPSILRIQQVVRGDSAAYFCASSPGQGRLSTEAFFGQGTRLTVV.

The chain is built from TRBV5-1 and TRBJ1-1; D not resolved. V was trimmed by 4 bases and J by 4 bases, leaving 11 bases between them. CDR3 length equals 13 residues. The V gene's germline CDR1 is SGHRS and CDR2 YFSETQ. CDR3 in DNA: TGCGCCAGCAGCCCCCAAGGGAGCACTGAAGCTTTCTTT. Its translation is CASSPQGSTEAFF.

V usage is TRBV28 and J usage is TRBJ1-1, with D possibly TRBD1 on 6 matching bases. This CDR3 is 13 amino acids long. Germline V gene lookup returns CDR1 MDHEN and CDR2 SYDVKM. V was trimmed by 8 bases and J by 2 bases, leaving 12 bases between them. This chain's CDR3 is CASLRGGNTEAFF. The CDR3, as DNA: TGTGCCAGCCTTAGAGGGGGTAACACTGAAGCTTTCTTT.

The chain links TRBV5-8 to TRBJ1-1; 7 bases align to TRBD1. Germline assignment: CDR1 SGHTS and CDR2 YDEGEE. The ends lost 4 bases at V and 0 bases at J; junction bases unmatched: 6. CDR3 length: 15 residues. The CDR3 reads CASSVGQLMNTEAFF. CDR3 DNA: TGTGCCAGCAGCGTGGGACAGCTCATGAACACTGAAGCTTTCTTT.